One and the same sample provided the 14 T cell receptor beta chains below, sequenced in a study of shared clonotypes between healthy human individuals. The method was immunoSEQ multiplex PCR; TCRdb's version includes in-frame clones alone and lacks a portion of them. The sample holds hundreds of thousands of clones, around two thirds seen once. Sequenced: memory CD4+ T cells sorted from blood. Subset given: CD45RA-negative fraction. Source of these receptors: a woman aged 25 to 45 in good health.

This clone was found a few times. The V call is TRBV5-1, the J call TRBJ1-2; a weak D match, TRBD1 (6 bases). V was trimmed by 1 base and J by 7 bases, leaving 17 bases between them. Germline loops: CDR1 SGHRS, CDR2 YFSETQ. The CDR3 is made up of 15 amino acids. The CDR3 spells CASSLITGQGFGYTF. In DNA, the CDR3 is TGCGCCAGCAGCTTGATAACGGGACAAGGATTTGGCTACACCTTC.

This clone was counted only a few times. The rearrangement joins TRBV6-1 to TRBJ1-4; D is uncertain. Trimming left V 5 bases short and J 1 base short, with 8 bases between. The CDR3 covers 14 residues. Germline V gene sequence: CDR1 MNHNS, CDR2 SASEGT. CDR3 loop: CASSSQRTNEKLFF. In DNA, the CDR3 is TGTGCCAGCAGTTCACAGAGAACTAATGAAAAACTGTTTTTT.

V is TRBV5-1 and J is TRBJ1-1; TRBD1 is a possible D gene (6 bases). The V and J ends lost 3 bases and 1 base respectively, with 7 bases between them. Looked up from germline, CDR1 is SGHRS and CDR2 is YFSETQ. This CDR3 is built from 13 residues. The CDR3 loop reads CASSSGENTEAFF. The CDR3 DNA follows: TGCGCCAGCAGCTCAGGGGAGAACACTGAAGCTTTCTTT.

The chain combines TRBV11-1 with TRBJ1-2; D is ambiguous. In germline, CDR1 is SGHAT, CDR2 FQDESV (reference sequence). This CDR3 is built from 12 residues. V was clipped by 1 base and J by 7 bases, with 7 bases between them. The CDR3 here is CASSLEGFGYTF. The CDR3 DNA is TGTGCCAGCAGCTTAGAAGGGTTTGGCTACACCTTC.

This chain connects TRBV18 to TRBJ1-4; D gene unclear. Looked up from germline, CDR1 is KGHSH and CDR2 is LQKENI. V lost 0 bases, J lost 3 bases, and 14 bases lay in between. The CDR3 spans 17 residues. The CDR3 region has the DNA TGTGCCAGCTCACCACCGCTGGGATTTTCACCTAATGAAAAACTGTTTTTT. This translates into CASSPPLGFSPNEKLFF.

Regarding this clone: In the same sample, other DNA sequences code for this CDR3. The V and J genes are TRBV29-1 and TRBJ2-5; tentative D call: TRBD2 (7 bases). Trimming cost V 8 bases and J 5 bases, with 18 bases left between them. This CDR3 has 13 amino acids. Germline V gives CDR1 SQVTM, CDR2 ANQGSEA. Written as DNA, the CDR3 is TGCAGCACTATGAGGGGGGGCGGGGAGACCCAGTACTTC. Translated, it gives CSTMRGGGETQYF.

V is TRBV5-1 and J is TRBJ2-7; TRBD2 aligns across 9 bases. Looked up from germline, CDR1 is SGHRS and CDR2 is YFSETQ. The CDR3 is made up of 14 amino acids. The trim removed 3 bases at V and 0 bases at J, leaving 1 base unmatched. The CDR3, as DNA: TGCGCCAGCAGCTGGACTAGCGACTCCTACGAGCAGTACTTC. Amino acids: CASSWTSDSYEQYF.

The chain recombines TRBV5-5 with TRBJ1-4, with 7 bases that match TRBD1. This CDR3 has 14 amino acids. Germline V CDR1 and CDR2: SGHKS, YYEKEE (reference sequence). Trimming cost V 1 base and J 8 bases; bases outside gene matches: 5. The CDR3 bases are TGTGCCAGCAGCTTGACAGGGGAGAGCGAAAAACTGTTTTTT. Translation gives CASSLTGESEKLFF. The full variable domain, its missing parts supplied by reference TRBV5-5 and TRBJ1-4, is DAGVTQSPTHLIKTRGQQVTLRCSPISGHKSVSWYQQVLGQGPQFIFQYYEKEERGRGNFPDRFSARQFPNYSSELNVNALLLGDSALYLCASSLTGESEKLFFGSGTQLSVL.

V usage is TRBV7-8 and J usage is TRBJ2-5, with D perhaps given as TRBD1 or TRBD2 (5 bases each). V was pared by 5 bases and J by 1 base, with 14 bases between. The CDR3 runs to 15 residues. CDR1 and CDR2 (germline): SGHVS, FQNEAQ. The CDR3 DNA sequence: TGTGCCAGCAGCACGCTCCGGGACCCCCAAGAGACCCAGTACTTC. Protein sequence: CASSTLRDPQETQYF.

The gene calls are TRBV9 and TRBJ2-3, with 11 bases that match TRBD2. CDR3 length: 17 residues. Trimming took 4 bases from V and 0 from J; bases not matched to a gene: 7. CDR1 and CDR2 from the germline V gene are SGDLS and YYNGEE. The CDR3 DNA reads TGTGCCAGCAGCCCCCAACGGACTAGCGGGAGCACAGATACGCAGTATTTT. It specifies CASSPQRTSGSTDTQYF.

J is TRBJ2-2 and V is TRBV5-1; 9 bases are shared with TRBD1. After removal of 0 bases from V and 5 bases from J, the junction contained 5 bases not matched to a gene. The CDR3 extends over 16 amino acids. Germline CDR1 and CDR2: SGHRS and YFSETQ. For the CDR3, the DNA is TGCGCCAGCAGCTTGGTGGGACAGGGAGGAACCGGGGAGCTGTTTTTT. Translation gives CASSLVGQGGTGELFF.

This chain joins TRBV4-1 and TRBJ1-1, with D uncertain. V shed 1 base and J shed 8 bases, with 14 bases lying between them. Germline CDR1 MGHRA, CDR2 YSYEKL. The CDR3 extends over 14 amino acids. CDR3 DNA sequence: TGCGCCAGCAGCCAAGCCTCGGACGGAAGAGAAGCTTTCTTT. Translated, it gives CASSQASDGREAFF.

The rearrangement uses TRBV6-1 and TRBJ2-1; D perhaps matches TRBD1 (6 bases). The V end was cut by 8 bases, the J end by 10 bases, with 24 bases between. This CDR3 contains 15 residues. CDR1 MNHNS and CDR2 SASEGT come from the germline V gene. The CDR3 is CASETARDTRGEQFF. The CDR3 nucleotides read TGTGCCAGCGAGACTGCTCGGGACACCCGAGGGGAGCAGTTCTTC.

The rearrangement uses TRBV5-1 and TRBJ1-2; 7 bases fit TRBD1. The CDR3 spans 15 residues. CDR1 is SGHRS, CDR2 YFSETQ, per germline. V was pared by 1 base and J by 4 bases, with 7 bases of the junction left unmatched. The chain's CDR3 is CASSLSGGISYGYTF. CDR3 DNA sequence: TGCGCCAGCAGCTTGTCAGGGGGGATTTCCTATGGCTACACCTTC.